This TCR beta chain was retrieved from a study of T cells in localized non-small cell lung cancer. Assay used: immunoSEQ multiplex PCR; TCRdb lists only in-frame clones, some missing. In the table there are tens of thousands of clones, around 90% of which are singletons. The CDR3 runs to 17 residues. Germline V gene sequence: CDR1 SGDLS, CDR2 YYNGEE. Trimming left V 0 bases short and J 8 bases short, with 20 bases between. This TCR derives from a woman aged 35 to 70 with stage I lung adenocarcinoma. The sequenced sample was peripheral blood, obtained before any cancer treatment. The V and J genes are TRBV9 and TRBJ1-4; no reliable D call. In DNA, the CDR3 is TGTGCCAGCAGCGTAGGAGGAGGGCAAGGAGTTGGAGAAAAACTGTTTTTT. It yields the protein CASSVGGGQGVGEKLFF.